This T cell receptor beta chain appears in the sequencing data of a study of PD-L1 blockade in urothelial cancer (dated by TCRdb to 2017 to 2019). Some background on the complete study: Therapy was started in 2014 for all patients, and atezolizumab 1,200 mg was administered intravenously every 3 weeks. In the same patients who had TCR sequencing, pretreatment tumors also underwent whole exome sequencing and RNA sequencing. Pretreatment tumor samples, along with matched peripheral blood collected serially before and after atezolizumab treatment, underwent TCR sequencing. Durable clinical benefit was achieved by nine patients but not by the remaining 20. A median of roughly 140,000 T cells and approximately 83,000 unique TCRs was obtained from blood samples, and a median clonality of about 0.08 was observed. About nine tenths of the roughly 29 patients were males with bladder-origin urothelial cancer, and about 65% of the roughly 30 reported a prior smoking history. Under 30 patients had pretreatment blood TCR-seq, around 24 had at least one posttreatment blood collection, and around 24 had tumor TCR-seq. Blood samples were analyzed at two time points: 3 weeks after treatment start (second dose) and 6 weeks after treatment start. Patients had an ECOG performance status of 0 or 1 and had received between 0 and 3 prior chemotherapy regimens. Somatic, immune and clinical correlates of response to PD-L1 blockade with atezolizumab in urothelial cancer were the focus of an exploratory multi-omic analysis. Durable clinical benefit was defined as progression-free survival longer than 6 months, and TCR features were also tested against progression-free and overall survival.

In the case of this clone: The antigen this receptor binds is unknown. No much larger clonotype is one base removed from it; base qualities were not supplied.

Reading from cysteine to phenylalanine, the CDR3 counts 15 amino acids. Left in the record is the CDR3 DNA by itself, 45 bases read in frame from the first base. Trimming costs V 3 bases and J 2 bases, and their ends lie 13 bases apart. CDR1 and CDR2 were assigned from the germline V gene (reference sequence) as SGHNT and YYREEE. The sample's time point, from its label and the paper: peripheral blood 6 weeks after treatment start. The cohort included 29 patients with locally advanced or metastatic urothelial carcinoma who were treated at Memorial Sloan Kettering on a trial protocol. Peripheral blood mononuclear cells were collected pretreatment and during treatment, with between 1 and 8 total time points obtained per patient. The Qiagen DNeasy Blood extraction kit was used to purify genomic DNA from total PBMCs and tumor samples. PBMCs were collected pretreatment and during treatment, and were isolated and stored as previously described.

Synthetic TCR analog templates were spiked into each PCR so that absolute template abundance could be estimated from read counts. The immunoSEQ assay used bias-controlled V and J gene primers to amplify TCRbeta CDR3 regions from genomic DNA. Sequencing of rearranged TCRbeta segments was performed at approximately 20X coverage. The paper's processing steps were these. Sequencing errors were corrected by clustering and CDR3s were annotated against IMGT to assign V, D and J genes. Downstream analyses used only productive TCRbeta rearrangements and left out out-of-frame or stop-codon sequences. Clonality was computed as one minus Shannon entropy normalized by the log of the number of unique productive sequences. Fisher's exact test with Benjamini-Hochberg correction, at a threshold of adjusted p below 0.01, was used to find clones that differed between time points or between blood and tumor. The source is immuneACCESS, and TCRdb retained only in-frame sequences with V and J called. Part of the clones is not carried over; for the studies checked, unresolved V genes explain less than half of this, and the remainder is unexplained. That table supplies the V and J calls and clone size; D and trimming were determined from the DNA. Within this sample are over 100,000 clones, with 80% to 95% of them counted one time only. The ten largest clones add up to 3% to 4.5% of the sample.

Broader findings and caveats from the paper: At 3 weeks after the start of treatment, tumor-associated TCR clones in peripheral blood had expanded more in patients with durable benefit (n of about 20, p = 0.022). A pretreatment peripheral blood TCR clonality below the median was linked to improved progression-free and overall survival. Small sample size (n ≈ 29) and many exploratory analyses mean the results are intended to be hypothesis-generating.

This clonotype was sampled from a man in his sixties with urothelial cancer. This specimen consisted of PBMCs, obtained around atezolizumab (anti-PD-L1) treatment. Rearrangement joined TRBV5-4 to TRBJ2-3; the D segment cannot be called with confidence. The DNA sequence reads TGTGCCAGCAGCTCGTACCAGGTGTCCACAGATACGCAGTATTTT. Its coded protein is CASSSYQVSTDTQYF. Reference TRBV5-4 and TRBJ2-3 proteins supply the regions before and after the CDR3; the full variable domain is: ETGVTQSPTHLIKTRGQQVTLRCSSQSGHNTVSWYQQALGQGPQFIFQYYREEENGRGNFPPRFSGLQFPNYSSELNVNALELDDSALYLCASSSYQVSTDTQYFGPGTRLTVL.